Listed below are T cell receptor beta chains from one sample, sequenced in a study of blood T cell repertoires in COVID-19. Only in-frame clones appear in the TCRdb table, and some are missing; sequencing was by immunoSEQ multiplex PCR. The sample has hundreds of thousands of clones, about 88% seen once. Sequencing was done on a sample of PBMCs or T cells enriched from blood (not recorded which). Receptors originate from a man under 40 with acute COVID-19. Both conserved end residues are part of each CDR3. The D gene is left open where the match is weak. Clone size is given for some rows only: seen once, a few or many times, or a class if the clone is expanded.

clone_size: NA
d_call: NA
j_call: TRBJ1-2
v_call: TRBV7-2
cdr3_aa: CASSLVSGVTNYGYTF
cdr3_nt: TGTGCCAGCAGCTTAGTCTCGGGGGTGACGAACTATGGCTACACCTTC

clone_size: many
d_call: TRBD2
j_call: TRBJ2-3
v_call: TRBV6-1
cdr3_aa: CASSGTSGAPTDTQYF
cdr3_nt: TGTGCCAGCAGTGGTACTAGCGGGGCCCCCACAGATACGCAGTATTTT

clone_size: NA
d_call: NA
j_call: TRBJ1-2
v_call: TRBV27
cdr3_aa: CARPTGRHGYTF
cdr3_nt: TGTGCCAGACCAACAGGACGTCATGGCTACACCTTC

clone_size: NA
d_call: TRBD1
j_call: TRBJ1-1
v_call: TRBV2
cdr3_aa: CASLQGRNTEAFF
cdr3_nt: TGTGCCAGTCTACAGGGGAGGAACACTGAAGCTTTCTTT

clone_size: NA
d_call: TRBD1
j_call: TRBJ1-2
v_call: TRBV2
cdr3_aa: CASRDRGHGYTF
cdr3_nt: TGTGCCAGCAGGGACAGGGGGCACGGCTACACCTTC

clone_size: NA
d_call: TRBD1
j_call: TRBJ1-2
v_call: TRBV25-1
cdr3_aa: CASSESGTELYGYTF
cdr3_nt: TGTGCCAGCAGTGAATCTGGGACAGAACTCTATGGCTACACCTTC

clone_size: NA
d_call: TRBD1
j_call: TRBJ1-5
v_call: TRBV6-5
cdr3_aa: CASRGQGTPQHF
cdr3_nt: TGTGCCAGCAGGGGACAGGGTACGCCCCAGCATTTT

clone_size: NA
d_call: NA
j_call: TRBJ1-5
v_call: TRBV12-3/TRBV12-4
cdr3_aa: CASSPTRDQPQHF
cdr3_nt: TGTGCCAGCAGTCCAACCAGGGATCAGCCCCAGCATTTT

clone_size: NA
d_call: NA
j_call: TRBJ2-1
v_call: TRBV7-8
cdr3_aa: CASSSGTGRNEQFF
cdr3_nt: TGTGCCAGCAGCTCAGGTACAGGGCGAAATGAGCAGTTCTTC

clone_size: NA
d_call: NA
j_call: TRBJ1-6
v_call: TRBV9
cdr3_aa: CASSVAGSESPLHF
cdr3_nt: TGTGCCAGCAGCGTAGCCGGGTCCGAATCACCCCTCCACTTT

clone_size: once
d_call: NA
j_call: TRBJ1-1
v_call: TRBV9
cdr3_aa: CASSSRRWVNTEAFF
cdr3_nt: TGTGCCAGCAGCTCCCGGAGGTGGGTGAACACTGAAGCTTTCTTT

clone_size: NA
d_call: TRBD2
j_call: TRBJ2-2
v_call: TRBV27
cdr3_aa: CASVDRTSGVNTGELFF
cdr3_nt: TGTGCCAGCGTGGACAGGACTAGCGGGGTGAACACCGGGGAGCTGTTTTTT

clone_size: NA
d_call: TRBD1
j_call: TRBJ2-1
v_call: TRBV27
cdr3_aa: CASSIRQGVGNEQFF
cdr3_nt: TGTGCCAGCAGTATTCGACAGGGTGTGGGGAATGAGCAGTTCTTC

clone_size: NA
d_call: NA
j_call: TRBJ2-3
v_call: TRBV25-1
cdr3_aa: CASLDSAERESSTDTQYF
cdr3_nt: TGTGCCAGCCTGGACTCCGCAGAAAGAGAGTCTAGCACAGATACGCAGTATTTT

clone_size: NA
d_call: TRBD2
j_call: TRBJ2-5
v_call: TRBV5-6
cdr3_aa: CASSSALAGATQETQYF
cdr3_nt: TGTGCCAGCAGCTCGGCTCTAGCGGGGGCGACCCAAGAGACCCAGTACTTC

clone_size: NA
d_call: NA
j_call: TRBJ2-5
v_call: TRBV18
cdr3_aa: CASSPRIYETQYF
cdr3_nt: TGTGCCAGCTCACCGAGGATCTACGAGACCCAGTACTTC

clone_size: NA
d_call: NA
j_call: TRBJ1-1
v_call: TRBV9
cdr3_aa: CASSVASQGHEAFF
cdr3_nt: TGTGCCAGCAGCGTAGCTTCACAGGGACACGAAGCTTTCTTT

clone_size: NA
d_call: TRBD1
j_call: TRBJ2-5
v_call: TRBV5-1
cdr3_aa: CASSWTGSRETQYF
cdr3_nt: TGCGCCAGCAGCTGGACAGGGTCAAGGGAGACCCAGTACTTC

clone_size: NA
d_call: NA
j_call: TRBJ2-5
v_call: TRBV2
cdr3_aa: CASSRTVGETQYF
cdr3_nt: TGTGCCAGCAGTCGGACAGTGGGGGAGACCCAGTACTTC

clone_size: NA
d_call: NA
j_call: TRBJ2-1
v_call: TRBV2
cdr3_aa: CASSEEVAVSNEQFF
cdr3_nt: TGTGCCAGCAGTGAAGAGGTAGCTGTAAGCAATGAGCAGTTCTTC

clone_size: NA
d_call: TRBD2
j_call: TRBJ2-1
v_call: TRBV9
cdr3_aa: CASSDRLTSGRNYNEQFF
cdr3_nt: TGTGCCAGCAGCGATCGATTAACAAGCGGGAGGAATTACAATGAGCAGTTCTTC

clone_size: once
d_call: NA
j_call: TRBJ1-1
v_call: TRBV14
cdr3_aa: CASSQVLGVNTEAFF
cdr3_nt: TGTGCCAGCAGCCAAGTGTTAGGGGTGAACACTGAAGCTTTCTTT

clone_size: NA
d_call: TRBD1
j_call: TRBJ1-3
v_call: TRBV3-1/TRBV3-2
cdr3_aa: CASSQAHRGGGNTIYF
cdr3_nt: TGTGCCAGCAGCCAAGCTCACAGGGGCGGTGGAAACACCATATATTTT

clone_size: NA
d_call: NA
j_call: TRBJ1-4
v_call: TRBV28
cdr3_aa: CASRSSGGDGEKLFF
cdr3_nt: TGTGCCAGCAGATCGTCGGGAGGGGACGGTGAAAAACTGTTTTTT

clone_size: NA
d_call: TRBD1
j_call: TRBJ1-2
v_call: TRBV30
cdr3_aa: CAWKKIRGFYYGYTF
cdr3_nt: TGTGCCTGGAAGAAAATCAGGGGGTTTTACTATGGCTACACCTTC

clone_size: NA
d_call: TRBD1
j_call: TRBJ1-2
v_call: TRBV5-1
cdr3_aa: CASSVGQWEPTFYGYTF
cdr3_nt: TGCGCCAGCAGCGTGGGACAGTGGGAACCAACCTTCTATGGCTACACCTTC

clone_size: NA
d_call: NA
j_call: TRBJ1-2
v_call: TRBV30
cdr3_aa: CAWRSGPETGYTF
cdr3_nt: TGTGCCTGGAGATCAGGCCCTGAGACCGGCTACACCTTC

clone_size: once
d_call: TRBD1
j_call: TRBJ2-2
v_call: TRBV6-1
cdr3_aa: CASSDTGVDTGELFF
cdr3_nt: TGTGCCAGCAGTGACACAGGGGTGGACACCGGGGAGCTGTTTTTT

clone_size: NA
d_call: TRBD2
j_call: TRBJ2-1
v_call: TRBV7-9
cdr3_aa: CASASPGLAGEDEQFF
cdr3_nt: TGTGCCAGCGCCTCACCGGGACTAGCGGGAGAAGATGAGCAGTTCTTC

clone_size: NA
d_call: NA
j_call: TRBJ2-2
v_call: TRBV6-2/TRBV6-3
cdr3_aa: CASSFVEAGELFF
cdr3_nt: TGTGCCAGCAGTTTCGTGGAGGCCGGGGAGCTGTTTTTT

clone_size: NA
d_call: NA
j_call: TRBJ1-2
v_call: TRBV19
cdr3_aa: CASSTRLGGYGYTF
cdr3_nt: TGTGCCAGTAGCACTAGGCTGGGCGGCTATGGCTACACCTTC

clone_size: few
d_call: NA
j_call: TRBJ1-1
v_call: TRBV3-1/TRBV3-2
cdr3_aa: CASSLTQGMNTEAFF
cdr3_nt: TGTGCCAGCAGCCTGACCCAGGGAATGAACACTGAAGCTTTCTTT

clone_size: NA
d_call: NA
j_call: TRBJ1-6
v_call: TRBV5-3
cdr3_aa: CARIYRRYNSPLHF
cdr3_nt: TGTGCCAGAATTTACAGACGGTATAATTCACCCCTCCACTTT

clone_size: once
d_call: NA
j_call: TRBJ2-2
v_call: TRBV3-1/TRBV3-2
cdr3_aa: CASSPGHLNTGELFF
cdr3_nt: TGTGCCAGCAGCCCGGGACACCTGAACACCGGGGAGCTGTTTTTT

clone_size: NA
d_call: NA
j_call: TRBJ1-1
v_call: TRBV7-8
cdr3_aa: CASSPFSPPEAFF
cdr3_nt: TGTGCCAGCAGTCCTTTTTCCCCCCCTGAAGCTTTCTTT

clone_size: NA
d_call: TRBD1
j_call: TRBJ1-5
v_call: TRBV27
cdr3_aa: CASRNRGGQGGNQPQHF
cdr3_nt: TGTGCCAGCAGGAACCGAGGGGGACAGGGGGGCAATCAGCCCCAGCATTTT

clone_size: NA
d_call: TRBD2
j_call: TRBJ2-1
v_call: TRBV7-2
cdr3_aa: CASSLPLAGVEQFF
cdr3_nt: TGTGCCAGCAGCTTGCCTTTAGCGGGAGTTGAGCAGTTCTTC

clone_size: NA
d_call: TRBD1
j_call: TRBJ2-5
v_call: TRBV24-1
cdr3_aa: CATSDETGGEETQYF
cdr3_nt: TGTGCCACCAGTGATGAGACAGGGGGTGAGGAGACCCAGTACTTC

clone_size: NA
d_call: NA
j_call: TRBJ2-2
v_call: TRBV14
cdr3_aa: CASSQVDGSGELFF
cdr3_nt: TGTGCCAGCAGCCAAGTTGATGGCTCCGGGGAGCTGTTTTTT

clone_size: NA
d_call: TRBD1
j_call: TRBJ1-6
v_call: TRBV5-1
cdr3_aa: CASSLEGQGNSPLHF
cdr3_nt: TGCGCCAGCAGCCTGGAGGGACAGGGGAACTCACCCCTCCACTTT

clone_size: NA
d_call: NA
j_call: TRBJ1-1
v_call: TRBV7-6
cdr3_aa: CASSLSPGGDTEAFF
cdr3_nt: TGTGCCAGCAGCTTATCCCCCGGAGGGGACACTGAAGCTTTCTTT

clone_size: NA
d_call: NA
j_call: TRBJ1-6
v_call: TRBV30
cdr3_aa: CAAQGKQNSPLHF
cdr3_nt: TGTGCCGCACAGGGCAAGCAGAATTCACCCCTCCACTTT

clone_size: NA
d_call: TRBD1
j_call: TRBJ2-3
v_call: TRBV11-1
cdr3_aa: CASSQGQGDTDTQYF
cdr3_nt: TGTGCCAGCAGCCAGGGACAGGGGGACACAGATACGCAGTATTTT

clone_size: NA
d_call: TRBD1
j_call: TRBJ1-4
v_call: TRBV18
cdr3_aa: CASSPPGQSNEKLFF
cdr3_nt: TGTGCCAGCTCACCACCGGGACAGTCAAATGAAAAACTGTTTTTT

clone_size: NA
d_call: TRBD1
j_call: TRBJ1-1
v_call: TRBV29-1
cdr3_aa: CSTTTGSATEAFF
cdr3_nt: TGCAGCACAACGACAGGGAGTGCGACTGAAGCTTTCTTT

clone_size: NA
d_call: NA
j_call: TRBJ1-6
v_call: TRBV28
cdr3_aa: CASSRTATGDSPLHF
cdr3_nt: TGTGCCAGCAGCAGGACAGCCACCGGGGATTCACCCCTCCACTTT

clone_size: NA
d_call: TRBD1
j_call: TRBJ2-5
v_call: TRBV2
cdr3_aa: CASRPDRGIQETQYF
cdr3_nt: TGTGCCAGCAGACCGGACAGGGGAATTCAAGAGACCCAGTACTTC

clone_size: NA
d_call: NA
j_call: TRBJ1-2
v_call: TRBV18
cdr3_aa: CASSSGVGGYTF
cdr3_nt: TGTGCCAGCTCGTCAGGGGTAGGCGGCTACACCTTC

clone_size: NA
d_call: NA
j_call: TRBJ1-1
v_call: TRBV7-2
cdr3_aa: CASSLTQMNTEAFF
cdr3_nt: TGTGCCAGCAGCTTGACTCAAATGAACACTGAAGCTTTCTTT

clone_size: NA
d_call: TRBD2
j_call: TRBJ2-1
v_call: TRBV6-5
cdr3_aa: CASSQLAGVNEQFF
cdr3_nt: TGTGCCAGCAGTCAGCTAGCGGGGGTCAATGAGCAGTTCTTC

clone_size: NA
d_call: TRBD2
j_call: TRBJ2-1
v_call: TRBV4-3
cdr3_aa: CASSQEGRTSSYNEQFF
cdr3_nt: TGCGCCAGCAGCCAAGAGGGCCGGACTAGCTCCTACAATGAGCAGTTCTTC

clone_size: NA
d_call: NA
j_call: TRBJ1-2
v_call: TRBV24-1
cdr3_aa: CATSDVNNYGYTF
cdr3_nt: TGTGCCACCAGTGATGTCAATAACTATGGCTACACCTTC

clone_size: NA
d_call: TRBD2
j_call: TRBJ2-5
v_call: TRBV19
cdr3_aa: CASSMTGGRQETQYF
cdr3_nt: TGTGCCAGTAGTATGACGGGGGGGCGGCAAGAGACCCAGTACTTC